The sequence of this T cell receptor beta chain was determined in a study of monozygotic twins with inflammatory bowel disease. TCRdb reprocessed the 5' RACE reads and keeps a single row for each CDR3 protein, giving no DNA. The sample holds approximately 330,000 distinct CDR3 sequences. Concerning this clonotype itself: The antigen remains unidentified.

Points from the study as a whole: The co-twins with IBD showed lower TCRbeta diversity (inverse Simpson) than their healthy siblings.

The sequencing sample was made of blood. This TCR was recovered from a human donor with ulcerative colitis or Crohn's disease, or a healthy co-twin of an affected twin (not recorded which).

The CDR3 here is CASSDRDRASGELFF. The chain carries TRBV5-1 and TRBJ2-2; checking the TCRdb D call of TRBD1 is not possible without DNA. Germline values: CDR1 SGHRS, CDR2 YFSETQ. The CDR3 length is 15 residues.